Each of the 27 T cell receptor beta chains below was sequenced from the same sample in a study of T cell responses to AZD1222 COVID-19 vaccine. Sequenced by immunoSEQ multiplex PCR; TCRdb stores in-frame clones only, minus some. This table holds 150,000 to 200,000 clones, just over 85% found once. Sequences were derived from peripheral blood, sampled 28 days after the second AZD1222 dose. The receptors shown here come from an adult who received the AZD1222 COVID-19 vaccine.

The sample holds one count of this clone. This chain joins TRBV6-1 and TRBJ2-3; D uncertain. The V end lost 2 bases, the J end lost 1 base, and 7 bases lay between the germline ends. The CDR3 is 14 residues long. Germline V gene sequence: CDR1 MNHNS, CDR2 SASEGT. Here the CDR3 DNA reads TGTGCCAGCAGTGAAATGCGCGGCACAGATACGCAGTATTTT. This encodes CASSEMRGTDTQYF.

This chain joins TRBV30 and TRBJ2-3, with 8 bases lining up with TRBD2. V lost 3 bases to trimming and J lost 4 bases; unmatched junction nucleotides: 12. The CDR3 sequence is 16 residues long. CDR1 is GTSNPN and CDR2 is SVGIG in the germline V gene (reference sequence). The CDR3 nucleotides read TGTGCCTGGAGGAACCCTTGGCGGGGGGAGGCAGATACGCAGTATTTT. Residues: CAWRNPWRGEADTQYF. Filled out from reference TRBV30 and TRBJ2-3, the complete variable domain reads SQTIHQWPATLVQPVGSPLSLECTVEGTSNPNLYWYRQAAGRGLQLLFYSVGIGQISSEVPQNLSASRPQDRQFILSSKKLLLSDSGFYLCAWRNPWRGEADTQYFGPGTRLTVL.

V and J are TRBV6-2 or TRBV6-3 and TRBJ1-5, with unresolved D. The V gene lost 5 bases and the J gene lost 8 bases, with 13 bases spanning the gap. There are 13 residues in the CDR3. CDR1 and CDR2 (germline): MNHEY, SVGEGT. The CDR3 region has the DNA TGTGCCAGCAGTGCCCAGTCTTGGGAGCCCCAGCATTTT. Its translation is CASSAQSWEPQHF.

The V gene is TRBV19, the J gene TRBJ2-7; D is perhaps TRBD2 (5 bases). Trimming took 3 bases from V and 3 from J, leaving 15 bases between them. CDR1 and CDR2 from the germline V gene are LNHDA and SQIVND (reference sequence). The CDR3 extends over 15 amino acids. The CDR3 DNA is TGTGCCAGTAGTATCCTTCCCGGGGTCGGCTACGAGCAGTACTTC. Its translation: CASSILPGVGYEQYF.

This clone was seen only once. This chain links TRBV6-6 with TRBJ2-3; D uncertain. V lost 0 bases and J 6 bases, leaving 7 bases between the germline ends. The CDR3 has 13 residues. Germline V gives CDR1 MNHNY, CDR2 SVGAGI (reference sequence). CDR3 sequence reads: CASSYSGSDTQYF. For the CDR3, the DNA is TGTGCCAGCAGTTACTCGGGTTCTGATACGCAGTATTTT.

The J gene is TRBJ1-1, the V gene TRBV19; a possible D gene is TRBD1 (6 bases). The ends were cut back, 2 bases at V and 2 bases at J, with 12 bases in the middle. The CDR3 contains 15 residues. The germline gives CDR1 LNHDA, CDR2 SQIVND (reference sequence). CDR3 nucleotides: TGTGCCAGTAGTATAACGAGGGGGAAAAACACTGAAGCTTTCTTT. Protein: CASSITRGKNTEAFF.

This rearrangement joins TRBV9 to TRBJ2-2; D unresolved. Germline V gene data show CDR1 as SGDLS and CDR2 as YYNGEE. V lost 0 bases and J 5 bases, leaving 11 bases between the germline ends. The CDR3 has 15 residues. As DNA, the CDR3 is TGTGCCAGCAGCGTAGGGGCTCGAGCGACCGGGGAGCTGTTTTTT. It encodes CASSVGARATGELFF.

V is TRBV5-4 and J is TRBJ2-7; 9 bases line up with TRBD1. This CDR3 has 15 residues. V shed 3 bases and J 4 bases; nucleotides not matched to a gene: 8. Germline V gene sequence: CDR1 SGHNT, CDR2 YYREEE (reference sequence). DNA of the CDR3: TGTGCCAGCAGCTCTTGGGGACAGGGTGCGTACGAGCAGTACTTC. Its protein is CASSSWGQGAYEQYF.

The chain recombines TRBV5-1 with TRBJ1-1, with 7 bases fitting TRBD1. CDR3 length: 14 amino acids. CDR1 and CDR2 (germline): SGHRS, YFSETQ. The V segment lost 4 bases and the J segment 2 bases; nucleotides outside the gene matches: 5. The CDR3 DNA follows: TGCGCCAGCAGCATCGCAGGGGGTAACACTGAAGCTTTCTTT. This sequence encodes CASSIAGGNTEAFF.

The V gene is TRBV5-1, the J gene TRBJ2-7; D is unresolved. The CDR3 runs 14 residues. Germline V gene data show CDR1 as SGHRS and CDR2 as YFSETQ. V was pared by 1 base and J by 3 bases, with 11 bases between. The CDR3 region is CASSLQSFNYEQYF. CDR3 DNA sequence: TGCGCCAGCAGCTTGCAGAGTTTTAACTACGAGCAGTACTTC.

V is TRBV28 and J is TRBJ1-5; D perhaps matches TRBD1 (5 bases). The CDR3 extends over 14 amino acids. V shed 8 bases and J shed 7 bases, with 18 bases lying between them. Germline values: CDR1 MDHEN, CDR2 SYDVKM. The DNA for the CDR3 is TGTGCCAGCCACAAGGCGGGGGATGGACAGCCCCAGCATTTT. Its protein product is CASHKAGDGQPQHF. The full variable domain, in which reference TRBV28 and TRBJ1-5 provide the parts outside the CDR3, is DVKVTQSSRYLVKRTGEKVFLECVQDMDHENMFWYRQDPGLGLRLIYFSYDVKMKEKGDIPEGYSVSREKKERFSLILESASTNQTSMYLCASHKAGDGQPQHFGDGTRLSIL.

The chain employs TRBV28 and TRBJ2-1; unclear D gene. Germline CDR1 and CDR2: MDHEN and SYDVKM. Trimming took off 5 bases at V and 3 bases at J, with 14 bases between the two ends. CDR3 length equals 15 residues. CDR3 nucleotide sequence: TGTGCCAGCAGTCCAAATGGGCTCATCTACAATGAGCAGTTCTTC. Amino acid sequence: CASSPNGLIYNEQFF.

V is TRBV20-1 and J is TRBJ2-7; 8 bases line up with TRBD2. Germline CDR1 DFQATT, CDR2 SNEGSKA (reference sequence). This CDR3 contains 14 residues. The V gene end was trimmed by 3 bases and the J gene end by 0 bases; junction bases not matched to a gene: 4. In DNA, the CDR3 is TGCAGTGCTAGTCCTAGCGGGTTCTCCTACGAGCAGTACTTC. It is translated as CSASPSGFSYEQYF.

In this sample, this clone turned up a few times. V usage is TRBV5-1 and J usage is TRBJ1-5, with D maybe TRBD1 (6 bases). Per the germline V gene, CDR1 is SGHRS and CDR2 is YFSETQ. Trimming pared 0 bases from V and 7 bases from J, leaving 11 bases between. This CDR3 is built from 14 residues. The CDR3 nucleotides are TGCGCCAGCAGCTTGGATTCAGGGGAACAGCCCCAGCATTTT. Protein sequence: CASSLDSGEQPQHF.

The CDR3 loop reads CASSSRFQRGALRKQETQYF. The CDR3 nucleotides are TGTGCCAGCAGTAGCCGTTTCCAGCGGGGGGCCCTCCGAAAGCAAGAGACCCAGTACTTC. The genes are TRBV28 and TRBJ2-5; 9 positions agree with TRBD2. The CDR3 is 20 residues long. Germline CDR1 reads MDHEN; CDR2 reads SYDVKM. V was clipped by 5 bases and J by 2 bases; unmatched bases: 21.

J is TRBJ2-5 and V is TRBV7-2; D unclear. The CDR3 has 14 amino acids. Trimming pared 4 bases from V and 5 bases from J, leaving 14 bases between. CDR1 and CDR2 from the germline V gene are SGHTA and FQGNSA. The DNA of the CDR3 is TGTGCCAGCAGCTCGGACCCCTTTGGGGAGACCCAGTACTTC. Its translation: CASSSDPFGETQYF. The full variable domain, its missing parts supplied by reference TRBV7-2 and TRBJ2-5, is GAGVSQSPSNKVTEKGKDVELRCDPISGHTALYWYRQSLGQGLEFLIYFQGNSAPDKSGLPSDRFSAERTGGSVSTLTIQRTQQEDSAVYLCASSSDPFGETQYFGPGTRLLVL.

The chain links TRBV27 to TRBJ2-7; the D gene is possibly TRBD2 (5 bases). CDR1 and CDR2 (germline): MNHEY, SMNVEV (reference sequence). V lost 2 bases to trimming and J lost 4 bases, with 21 bases between them. CDR3 length: 17 residues. The CDR3 nucleotides read TGTGCCAGCAGTTTAAAGAGTGTCCGGGATAGCCTTTACGAGCAGTACTTC. Amino acids: CASSLKSVRDSLYEQYF.

The chain joins TRBV24-1 to TRBJ1-1, with 7 bases aligning to TRBD1. Looked up from germline, CDR1 is KGHDR and CDR2 is SFDVKD. The CDR3 has 13 amino acids. The trim removed 4 bases at V and 4 bases at J, leaving 2 bases unmatched. CDR3 amino acids: CATSDTGVTEAFF. As DNA, the CDR3 is TGTGCCACCAGTGACACAGGGGTCACTGAAGCTTTCTTT.

This chain joins TRBV29-1 and TRBJ2-7, with D perhaps being TRBD1 or TRBD2 (6 bases each). Trimming took off 4 bases at V and 3 bases at J, with 19 bases between the two ends. Germline-derived CDR1 and CDR2 are SQVTM and ANQGSEA. This CDR3 contains 15 residues. The CDR3 DNA is TGCAGCGTTGTGGGGGCGGAGGGTAAGGGCTACGAGCAGTACTTC. This codes for CSVVGAEGKGYEQYF.

V is TRBV28 and J is TRBJ1-1; no clear D gene. Trimming removed 5 bases at V and 0 bases at J, with 13 bases between. Germline-derived CDR1 and CDR2 are MDHEN and SYDVKM. The length of the CDR3 is 15 residues. CDR3 residues: CASSPRTDLNTEAFF. The CDR3, as DNA: TGTGCCAGCAGTCCTCGGACCGATCTGAACACTGAAGCTTTCTTT. Supplemented by reference TRBV28 and TRBJ1-1, the full variable domain reads DVKVTQSSRYLVKRTGEKVFLECVQDMDHENMFWYRQDPGLGLRLIYFSYDVKMKEKGDIPEGYSVSREKKERFSLILESASTNQTSMYLCASSPRTDLNTEAFFGQGTRLTVV.

This chain uses TRBV5-1 with TRBJ1-1; 10 bases are shared with TRBD1. Unmatched junction bases numbered 6, after V lost 4 bases and J lost 3 bases. Germline CDR1 reads SGHRS; CDR2 reads YFSETQ. The CDR3 runs 15 residues. CDR3: CASSPRQGADTEAFF. CDR3 in DNA: TGCGCCAGCAGCCCTCGACAGGGGGCCGACACTGAAGCTTTCTTT.

The rearrangement links TRBV15 to TRBJ2-3, with 7 bases fitting TRBD1. CDR1 and CDR2 from the germline V gene are LNHNV and YYDKDF (reference sequence). This CDR3 contains 15 residues. V shed 2 bases, J shed 4 bases, and the junction held 6 bases outside the gene matches. The CDR3 protein is CATSRYRQGADTQYF. The DNA for the CDR3 is TGTGCCACCAGCAGATACAGACAGGGTGCAGATACGCAGTATTTT.

This clone has a handful of counts. This chain's CDR3 is CASSPLDRLGEAFF. CDR3 DNA: TGTGCCAGCAGCCCACTGGACAGGTTGGGTGAAGCTTTCTTT. This chain links TRBV7-3 with TRBJ1-1, with TRBD1 identical over 7 bases. This CDR3 region has 14 residues. Germline CDR1 is SGHTA and CDR2 is FQGTGA. J was trimmed by 7 bases and V by 5 bases; bases with no gene match: 10.

This clone was seen a handful of times. The V and J genes are TRBV7-9 and TRBJ1-2; the D gene is possibly TRBD1 (6 bases). The germline gives CDR1 SEHNR, CDR2 FQNEAQ (reference sequence). The CDR3 is 14 amino acids. Trimming took off 5 bases at V and 6 bases at J, with 16 bases between the two ends. The CDR3 loop reads CASSPRTALNGYTF. DNA for the CDR3: TGTGCCAGCAGCCCTCGGACAGCCCTAAATGGCTACACCTTC.

This sequence joins TRBV30 and TRBJ1-6, with 11 bases lining up with TRBD1. The CDR3 is 14 residues long. The V gene's germline CDR1 is GTSNPN and CDR2 SVGIG (reference sequence). J lost 9 bases, V lost 2 bases, and 3 bases had no gene match. The CDR3 DNA follows: TGTGCCTGGAGTAAGGGACAGGGGGGTTCACCCCTCCACTTT. Amino acid sequence: CAWSKGQGGSPLHF.

The chain has TRBV2 and TRBJ1-1; 7 bases map to TRBD1. Germline-derived CDR1 and CDR2 are SNHLY and FYNNEI. V was clipped by 5 bases and J by 0 bases; unmatched bases: 3. CDR3 length: 14 residues. In nucleotides, the CDR3 is TGTGCCAGCAGTAAGGACAGGATGAACACTGAAGCTTTCTTT. The encoded protein is CASSKDRMNTEAFF.

The V call is TRBV7-3, the J call TRBJ1-2; D remains unclear. The germline V gene has CDR1 SGHTA and CDR2 FQGTGA. CDR3 length: 13 residues. The ends were cut back, 5 bases at V and 1 base at J, with 8 bases in the middle. The chain's CDR3 is CASSPGFNYGYTF. The DNA for the CDR3 is TGTGCCAGCAGCCCGGGCTTTAACTATGGCTACACCTTC.